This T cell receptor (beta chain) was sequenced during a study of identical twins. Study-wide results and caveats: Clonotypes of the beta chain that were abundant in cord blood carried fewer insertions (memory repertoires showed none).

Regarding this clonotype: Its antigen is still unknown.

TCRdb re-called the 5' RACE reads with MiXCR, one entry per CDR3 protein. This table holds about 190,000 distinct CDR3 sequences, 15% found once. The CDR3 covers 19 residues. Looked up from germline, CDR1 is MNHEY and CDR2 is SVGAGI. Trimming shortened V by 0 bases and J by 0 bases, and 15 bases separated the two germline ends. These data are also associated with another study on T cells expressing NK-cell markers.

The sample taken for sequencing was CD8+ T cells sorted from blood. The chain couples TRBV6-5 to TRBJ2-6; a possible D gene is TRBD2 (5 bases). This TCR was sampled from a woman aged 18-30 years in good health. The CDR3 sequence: CASSYSSGNLRSGANVLTF. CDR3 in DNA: TGTGCCAGCAGTTACTCATCCGGGAACTTACGCTCTGGGGCCAACGTCCTGACTTTC.